This TCR beta chain was sequenced in a study of blood T cell repertoires in COVID-19. Overall study context: The study drew acute and convalescent COVID-19 samples from the United States, Italy and Spain. T cells, B-cell-depleted T cells, or PBMCs supplied cDNA or gDNA.

The V gene end was trimmed by 3 bases and the J gene end by 10 bases; junction bases not matched to a gene: 6. The CDR3 is 16 residues long. In germline, CDR1 is MNHEY, CDR2 SMNVEV (reference sequence). As originally analysed: Estimation of nucleated cell counts relied on the amplification of reference gene primers. The data were produced by immunoSEQ multiplex PCR, yet TCRdb's version contains in-frame clones alone and is incomplete. Clone size and the V and J calls come from that table; the DNA yielded D and trimming. In the table there are fewer than 150,000 clones, 75% to 85% of which are singletons.

Sequences were obtained from peripheral blood. The receptor comes from a man aged 50 to 60 with acute or convalescent COVID-19. J is TRBJ2-1 and V is TRBV27; 16 positions agree with TRBD2. In nucleotides, the CDR3 is TGTGCCAGCAGTTTCCAGGGACTAGCGGGGGGGCGCGAGCAGTTCTTC. This codes for CASSFQGLAGGREQFF.